Included here is one TCR beta chain sequence, with context. The antigen is not known. The data were taken from a study of cytomegalovirus exposure and HLA in healthy donors. The study's findings and limits: Overall, approximately 150 TCR beta chains were annotated as cytomegalovirus-associated. Follow-up analysis found HLA locus-dependent TCR association rates, highest for DRB1 and lowest for HLA-C. The classifier reportedly diagnosed cytomegalovirus status with high sensitivity and specificity. A later analysis found most CMV-associated TCR beta chains apparently HLA-restricted.

In germline, CDR1 is SGHTA, CDR2 FQGTGA. V lost 3 bases and J lost 0, with 2 bases in between. The CDR3 spans 13 residues. It was with 60 Vbeta and 13 Jbeta primers that the PCR ran. The data were produced by immunoSEQ multiplex PCR, yet TCRdb's version contains in-frame clones alone and is incomplete. The repertoire includes some 170,000 clones, 72% of them detected once, and less than 2.5% sits in the top ten. This clonotype originated in a human donor in good health. Source material: PBMCs. The V call is TRBV7-3, the J call TRBJ2-2; D gene unclear. CDR3 nucleotides: TGTGCCAGCAGCTTCACGAACACCGGGGAGCTGTTTTTT. Amino acid sequence: CASSFTNTGELFF.